A single sample is the source of the 27 T cell receptor beta chains below, sequenced in a study of CD8+ T cells in alopecia areata. Investigators isolated RNA and reverse transcribed it into cDNA to act as the sequencing template. Here immunoSEQ multiplex PCR was the method, and the copy in TCRdb shows in-frame clones only, minus some. The data hold around 160,000 clones, with 40% to 50% observed a single time. Sequencing was carried out using CD4+ T cells sorted from blood. The receptors stem from a human donor with alopecia areata.

The chain links TRBV27 to TRBJ2-3, with D possibly being TRBD1 (5 bases). The germline V gene has CDR1 MNHEY and CDR2 SMNVEV (reference sequence). The CDR3 runs 12 residues. Trimming removed 5 bases at V and 3 bases at J, with 6 bases between. As DNA, the CDR3 is TGTGCCAGCAGTCCAGGGACAGATACGCAGTATTTT. This sequence encodes CASSPGTDTQYF.

The gene calls are TRBV29-1 and TRBJ2-7; D remains unclear. CDR1 and CDR2 from the germline V gene are SQVTM and ANQGSEA. The CDR3 contains 13 residues. V lost 4 bases, J lost 4 bases, and 14 bases lay in between. CDR3 DNA sequence: TGCAGCGTTGTCGATGTGGGTGCGTACGAGCAGTACTTC. Translation: CSVVDVGAYEQYF.

The chain has TRBV9 and TRBJ2-3; 12 bases agree with TRBD2. V gave up 3 bases and J gave up 5 bases; unmatched junction bases: 10. CDR1 SGDLS and CDR2 YYNGEE come from the germline V gene. The CDR3 is 17 residues long. CDR3 protein: CASSASGRAYLLDTQYF. DNA for the CDR3: TGTGCCAGCAGCGCTAGCGGGAGGGCCTATTTACTAGATACGCAGTATTTT.

CDR3: CASSPRTATDTQYF. DNA of the CDR3: TGTGCCAGCTCACCTAGGACAGCCACAGATACGCAGTATTTT. The rearrangement joins TRBV18 to TRBJ2-3; possibly TRBD1 for D (6 bases). This CDR3 region has 14 residues. V was trimmed by 3 bases and J by 2 bases, leaving 9 bases between them. Germline V lookup: CDR1 KGHSH, CDR2 LQKENI.

The J gene is TRBJ2-7, the V gene TRBV29-1; D is uncertain. The CDR3 is 12 residues long. With 0 bases removed from V and 0 bases from J, the gap between germline ends came to 3 bases. Germline V lookup: CDR1 SQVTM, CDR2 ANQGSEA. CDR3 protein: CSVEDDSYEQYF. The CDR3 bases are TGCAGCGTTGAAGACGACTCCTACGAGCAGTACTTC.

In its sample, this clone was seen a few times. The chain employs TRBV11-3 and TRBJ2-2; 7 nucleotides align to TRBD1. V lost 0 bases to trimming and J lost 0 bases; unmatched junction nucleotides: 7. From germline, CDR1 is SGHNT and CDR2 YENEEA. This CDR3 spans 18 amino acids. This chain's CDR3 is CASSLDQGGSTNTGELFF. For the CDR3, the DNA is TGTGCCAGCAGCTTAGATCAAGGGGGCAGCACGAACACCGGGGAGCTGTTTTTT.

The chain recombines TRBV14 with TRBJ1-2; 9 nucleotides align to TRBD1. The CDR3 length is 13 residues. Germline V gene sequence: CDR1 SGHDN, CDR2 FVKESK. After removal of 4 bases from V and 5 bases from J, the junction contained 2 bases not matched to a gene. The CDR3 bases are TGTGCCAGCAGCCCGACAGGGGGATATGGCTACACCTTC. It yields the protein CASSPTGGYGYTF.

The V and J genes are TRBV27 and TRBJ2-1, with 11 bases identical to TRBD1. From germline, CDR1 is MNHEY and CDR2 SMNVEV (reference sequence). V shed 4 bases and J 7 bases; nucleotides not matched to a gene: 6. The CDR3 has 15 residues. The CDR3 region is CASSSRDRGSNEQFF. The CDR3 coding sequence is TGTGCCAGCAGTTCCCGGGACAGGGGGTCGAATGAGCAGTTCTTC.

The J gene is TRBJ2-2, the V gene TRBV2; D remains unclear. The germline V and J ends were trimmed by 0 bases and 5 bases, with 7 bases remaining between them. CDR1 and CDR2 (germline): SNHLY, FYNNEI. This CDR3 comprises 14 residues. In DNA, the CDR3 is TGTGCCAGCAGTGAAGCGTCAGTTACCGGGGAGCTGTTTTTT. It codes for CASSEASVTGELFF.

The table lists this clone with a few counts. The V gene is TRBV30, the J gene TRBJ2-2; D is undetermined. V gave up 0 bases and J gave up 7 bases, with 12 bases separating them. This CDR3 is 14 amino acids long. Germline lookup yields CDR1 GTSNPN and CDR2 SVGIG (reference sequence). CDR3 in amino acids: CAWSVLAPIGELFF. The CDR3 DNA is TGTGCCTGGAGTGTACTTGCTCCCATCGGGGAGCTGTTTTTT. The full variable domain, its missing parts supplied by reference TRBV30 and TRBJ2-2, is SQTIHQWPATLVQPVGSPLSLECTVEGTSNPNLYWYRQAAGRGLQLLFYSVGIGQISSEVPQNLSASRPQDRQFILSSKKLLLSDSGFYLCAWSVLAPIGELFFGEGSRLTVL.

The gene calls are TRBV19 and TRBJ2-1; D assignment may be TRBD1 or TRBD2 (5 bases each). The CDR3 extends over 13 amino acids. Germline lookup yields CDR1 LNHDA and CDR2 SQIVND (reference sequence). V lost 3 bases and J 10 bases, leaving 13 bases between the germline ends. DNA for the CDR3: TGTGCCAGTAGTATTTCTGGGGGTGGGGAGCAGTTCTTC. It translates to CASSISGGGEQFF.

The V and J genes are TRBV29-1 and TRBJ2-2, with 7 bases that match TRBD2. The CDR3 is 15 amino acids. Per germline, CDR1 SQVTM and CDR2 ANQGSEA. V lost 7 bases and J lost 6; bases outside the gene matches: 14. The CDR3: CSAGSGIASSGELFF. DNA of the CDR3: TGCAGCGCTGGAAGCGGGATCGCCTCTTCCGGGGAGCTGTTTTTT.

As concerns this clone: Other DNA sequences in this sample translate to the same CDR3. In DNA, the CDR3 is TGCGCCAGCAGCTTAGGACAGGCACAGGAGACCCAGTACTTC. Translated, it gives CASSLGQAQETQYF. The chain combines TRBV5-1 with TRBJ2-5, with 7 nucleotides matching TRBD1. This CDR3 spans 14 amino acids. The V and J ends lost 2 bases and 5 bases, in that order; junction bases with no gene match: 6. CDR1 is SGHRS and CDR2 is YFSETQ in the germline V gene. The complete variable domain, with remaining parts taken from reference TRBV5-1 and TRBJ2-5, reads KAGVTQTPRYLIKTRGQQVTLSCSPISGHRSVSWYQQTPGQGLQFLFEYFSETQRNKGNFPGRFSGRQFSNSRSEMNVSTLELGDSALYLCASSLGQAQETQYFGPGTRLLVL.

There are a few counts of this clone. The rearrangement joins TRBV29-1 to TRBJ2-3; tentative D call: TRBD1 (5 bases). Trimming removed 7 bases at V and 6 bases at J, with 17 bases between. CDR3 length: 13 amino acids. In germline, CDR1 is SQVTM, CDR2 ANQGSEA. CDR3 sequence: CSAGRAVVDTQYF. The CDR3 region has the DNA TGCAGCGCAGGCAGGGCCGTAGTGGATACGCAGTATTTT.

The table lists this clone with a few counts. This chain links TRBV28 with TRBJ2-2, with 8 nucleotides matching TRBD1. Germline CDR1 is MDHEN and CDR2 is SYDVKM. V lost 6 bases, J lost 6 bases, and 6 bases stayed unmatched. This CDR3 spans 14 amino acids. For the CDR3, the DNA is TGTGCCAGCAGCGACCAACAGGGGGCCGGGGAGCTGTTTTTT. Protein product: CASSDQQGAGELFF.

The chain recombines TRBV7-2 with TRBJ1-2; D is possibly TRBD1 (5 bases). Germline CDR1 SGHTA, CDR2 FQGNSA. V was pared by 5 bases and J by 2 bases, with 12 bases between. CDR3 length: 14 amino acids. The chain's CDR3 is CASSPMAGNYGYTF. The CDR3 bases are TGTGCCAGCAGCCCCATGGCAGGGAACTATGGCTACACCTTC.

The chain carries TRBV29-1 and TRBJ2-1; the D is unclear. Germline V gene data show CDR1 as SQVTM and CDR2 as ANQGSEA. The CDR3 sequence is 12 residues long. Trimming stripped 4 bases from V and 8 bases from J, with 12 bases between. The CDR3 coding sequence is TGCAGCGTTGTTAGGTCCGGACATGAGCAGTTCTTC. The encoded protein is CSVVRSGHEQFF.

This clone was seen more than once but under ten times. The chain links TRBV29-1 to TRBJ2-7, with a tentative D call TRBD1 (6 bases). The V end lost 4 bases, the J end lost 2 bases, and 12 bases lay between the germline ends. This CDR3 comprises 13 residues. Germline CDR1 is SQVTM and CDR2 is ANQGSEA. The CDR3 spells CSVVEGQTYEQYF. In nucleotides, the CDR3 is TGCAGCGTTGTCGAGGGACAAACCTACGAGCAGTACTTC.

The rearrangement links TRBV30 to TRBJ2-1, with D perhaps TRBD1 (6 bases). The CDR3 spans 11 residues. V lost 1 base and J lost 8, with 6 bases in between. Germline CDR1 and CDR2: GTSNPN and SVGIG (reference sequence). In nucleotides, the CDR3 is TGTGCCTGGAGTGAGGGGGATGAGCAGTTCTTC. Translation gives CAWSEGDEQFF.

CDR3 sequence: CAVTEEDTYEQYF. CDR3 DNA sequence: TGTGCCGTAACGGAGGAAGATACCTACGAGCAGTACTTC. The chain carries TRBV10-3 and TRBJ2-7, with D maybe TRBD2 (5 bases). The CDR3 runs to 13 residues. Trimming cost V 11 bases and J 2 bases, with 16 bases left between them. Germline lookup yields CDR1 ENHRY and CDR2 SYGVKD.

V gene TRBV4-1 combines with J gene TRBJ1-1, with a tentative D call TRBD1 (6 bases). Trimming took 1 base from V and 2 from J, leaving 8 bases between them. This CDR3 spans 14 amino acids. CDR1 and CDR2 (germline): MGHRA, YSYEKL. The CDR3 region is CASSQGTANTEAFF. CDR3 in DNA: TGCGCCAGCAGCCAAGGGACAGCAAACACTGAAGCTTTCTTT.

The chain combines TRBV5-1 with TRBJ2-7; D remains unclear. The CDR3 consists of 15 residues. With 0 bases removed from V and 2 bases from J, the gap between germline ends came to 12 bases. Germline V gene lookup returns CDR1 SGHRS and CDR2 YFSETQ. The CDR3 region is CASSLVGSYTYEQYF. In DNA form, the CDR3 reads TGCGCCAGCAGCTTGGTTGGGTCTTACACCTACGAGCAGTACTTC.

The chain recombines TRBV30 with TRBJ2-3; D call uncertain. The V and J ends lost 2 bases and 2 bases respectively, with 5 bases between them. There are 12 residues in the CDR3. The V gene's germline CDR1 is GTSNPN and CDR2 SVGIG (reference sequence). The CDR3 DNA reads TGTGCCTGGAGTCCAAACACAGATACGCAGTATTTT. It yields the protein CAWSPNTDTQYF.

This clone was observed a few times. The chain has TRBV29-1 and TRBJ1-1, with D tentatively TRBD1 (6 bases). The CDR3 covers 13 residues. V was trimmed by 7 bases and J by 1 base, leaving 13 bases between them. Germline CDR1 SQVTM, CDR2 ANQGSEA. This CDR3 reads CSATGTRNTEAFF. The CDR3 region has the DNA TGCAGCGCAACCGGGACAAGGAACACTGAAGCTTTCTTT.

The rearrangement links TRBV28 to TRBJ2-7, with 7 bases lining up with TRBD2. Germline CDR1 and CDR2: MDHEN and SYDVKM. V lost 2 bases to trimming and J lost 2 bases; unmatched junction nucleotides: 3. The CDR3 loop spans 14 amino acids. In DNA form, the CDR3 reads TGTGCCAGCAGTTTACTGGCGGGAGCCTACGAGCAGTACTTC. This codes for CASSLLAGAYEQYF. Full variable domain (rest looked up from reference TRBV28 and TRBJ2-7): DVKVTQSSRYLVKRTGEKVFLECVQDMDHENMFWYRQDPGLGLRLIYFSYDVKMKEKGDIPEGYSVSREKKERFSLILESASTNQTSMYLCASSLLAGAYEQYFGPGTRLTVT.

The V and J genes are TRBV29-1 and TRBJ2-3; D gene unclear. CDR3 length: 12 amino acids. V was clipped by 5 bases and J by 4 bases, with 10 bases between them. Germline CDR1 and CDR2: SQVTM and ANQGSEA. The CDR3 coding sequence is TGCAGCGTTAACGGAAGGGCAGATACGCAGTATTTT. It is translated as CSVNGRADTQYF.

The chain employs TRBV4-2 and TRBJ1-2; 7 bases fit TRBD1. J lost 6 bases, V lost 4 bases, and 8 bases had no gene match. The CDR3 consists of 14 residues. CDR1 is LGHNA and CDR2 is YNFKEQ in the germline V gene. The CDR3 DNA follows: TGTGCCAGCAGCCCCGGTGACAGGGAAAATGGCTACACCTTC. Translating it yields CASSPGDRENGYTF.